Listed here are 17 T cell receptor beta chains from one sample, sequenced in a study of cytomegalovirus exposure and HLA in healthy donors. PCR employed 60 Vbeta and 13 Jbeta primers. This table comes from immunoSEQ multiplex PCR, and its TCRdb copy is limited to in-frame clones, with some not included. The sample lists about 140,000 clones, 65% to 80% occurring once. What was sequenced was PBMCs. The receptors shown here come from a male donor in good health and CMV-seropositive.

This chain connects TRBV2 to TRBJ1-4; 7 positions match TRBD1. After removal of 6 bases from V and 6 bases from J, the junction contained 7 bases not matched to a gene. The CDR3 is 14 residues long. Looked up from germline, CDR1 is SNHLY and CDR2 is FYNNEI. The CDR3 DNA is TGTGCCAGCAGGGGACAGCCCAGGGATGAAAAACTGTTTTTT. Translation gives CASRGQPRDEKLFF.

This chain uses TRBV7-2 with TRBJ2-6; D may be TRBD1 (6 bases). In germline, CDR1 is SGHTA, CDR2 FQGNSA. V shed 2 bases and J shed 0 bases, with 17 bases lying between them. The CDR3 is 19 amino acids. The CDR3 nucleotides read TGTGCCAGCAGCTTATATGGGGGCAGCTTGCTCTCTGGGGCCAACGTCCTGACTTTC. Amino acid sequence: CASSLYGGSLLSGANVLTF.

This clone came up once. The CDR3 loop is CASSYSMGQGTPEAFF. As DNA, the CDR3 is TGTGCCAGCAGTTACTCGATGGGACAGGGGACTCCTGAAGCTTTCTTT. The chain employs TRBV6-5 and TRBJ1-1; TRBD1 matches at 10 bases. With V trimmed by 0 bases and J by 6 bases, 7 bases remained unmatched. The CDR3 spans 16 residues. Looked up from germline, CDR1 is MNHEY and CDR2 is SVGAGI.

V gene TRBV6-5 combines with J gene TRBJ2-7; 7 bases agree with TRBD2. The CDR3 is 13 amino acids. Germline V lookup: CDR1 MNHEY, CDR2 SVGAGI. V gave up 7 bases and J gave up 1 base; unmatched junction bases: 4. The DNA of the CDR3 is TGTGCCAGCACCGGGGGGACTTCCTACGAGCAGTACTTC. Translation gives CASTGGTSYEQYF.

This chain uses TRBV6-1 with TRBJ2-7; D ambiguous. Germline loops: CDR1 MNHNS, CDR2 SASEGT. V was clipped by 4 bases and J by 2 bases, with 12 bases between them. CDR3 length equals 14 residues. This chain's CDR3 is CASSAYGPPYEQYF. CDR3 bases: TGTGCCAGCAGTGCCTACGGTCCTCCCTACGAGCAGTACTTC.

CDR3 nucleotide sequence: TGTGCCAGCAGCTTGGGTACATCCAACTATGGCTACACCTTC. This gives the protein CASSLGTSNYGYTF. The V gene is TRBV5-6, the J gene TRBJ1-2, with D hard to call. In germline, CDR1 is SGHDT, CDR2 YYEEEE. V lost 0 bases, J lost 2 bases, and 8 bases lay in between. The CDR3 runs 14 residues.

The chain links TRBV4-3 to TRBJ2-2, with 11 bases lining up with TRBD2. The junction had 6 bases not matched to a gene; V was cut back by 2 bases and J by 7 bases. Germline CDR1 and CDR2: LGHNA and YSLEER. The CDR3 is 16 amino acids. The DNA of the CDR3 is TGCGCCAGCAGCCAACTTAGCGGGAGGGCCAGCGGGGAGCTGTTTTTT. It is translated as CASSQLSGRASGELFF.

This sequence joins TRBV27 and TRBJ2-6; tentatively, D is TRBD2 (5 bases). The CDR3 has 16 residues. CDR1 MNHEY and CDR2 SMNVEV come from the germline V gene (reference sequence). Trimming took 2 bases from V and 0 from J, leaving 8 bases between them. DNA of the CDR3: TGTGCCAGCAGTTTACATGGAGGCTCTGGGGCCAACGTCCTGACTTTC. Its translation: CASSLHGGSGANVLTF.

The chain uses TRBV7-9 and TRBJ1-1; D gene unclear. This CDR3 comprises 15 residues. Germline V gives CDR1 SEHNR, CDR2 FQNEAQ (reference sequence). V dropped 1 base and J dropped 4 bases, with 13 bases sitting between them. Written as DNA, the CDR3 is TGTGCCAGCAGCTTAGGAGTACCACAGCTCACTGAAGCTTTCTTT. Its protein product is CASSLGVPQLTEAFF.

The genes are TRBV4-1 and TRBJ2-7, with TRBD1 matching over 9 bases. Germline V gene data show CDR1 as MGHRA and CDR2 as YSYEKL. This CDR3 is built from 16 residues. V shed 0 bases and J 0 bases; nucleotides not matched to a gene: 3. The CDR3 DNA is TGCGCCAGCAGCCAAGATCCGGGACAGGGCTCCTACGAGCAGTACTTC. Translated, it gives CASSQDPGQGSYEQYF.

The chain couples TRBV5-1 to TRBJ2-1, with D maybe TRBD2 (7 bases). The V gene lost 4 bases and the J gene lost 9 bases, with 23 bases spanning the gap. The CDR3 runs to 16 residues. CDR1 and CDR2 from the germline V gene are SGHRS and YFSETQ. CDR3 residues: CASSPVGGALESEQFF. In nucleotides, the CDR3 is TGCGCCAGCAGCCCAGTGGGGGGGGCTTTGGAGAGTGAGCAGTTCTTC. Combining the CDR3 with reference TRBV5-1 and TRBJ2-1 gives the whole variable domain KAGVTQTPRYLIKTRGQQVTLSCSPISGHRSVSWYQQTPGQGLQFLFEYFSETQRNKGNFPGRFSGRQFSNSRSEMNVSTLELGDSALYLCASSPVGGALESEQFFGPGTRLTVL.

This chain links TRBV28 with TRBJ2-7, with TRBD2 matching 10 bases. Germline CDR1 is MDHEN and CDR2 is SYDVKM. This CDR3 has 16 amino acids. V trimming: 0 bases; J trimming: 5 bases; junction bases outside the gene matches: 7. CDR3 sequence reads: CASSLWASGSNDEQYF. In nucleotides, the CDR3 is TGTGCCAGCAGTTTATGGGCTAGCGGGAGTAATGACGAGCAGTACTTC.

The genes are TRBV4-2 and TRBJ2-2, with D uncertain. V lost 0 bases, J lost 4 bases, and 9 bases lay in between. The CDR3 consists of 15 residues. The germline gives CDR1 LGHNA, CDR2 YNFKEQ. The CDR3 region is CASSQDSHSTGELFF. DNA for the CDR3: TGTGCCAGCAGCCAAGATTCACACAGCACCGGGGAGCTGTTTTTT.

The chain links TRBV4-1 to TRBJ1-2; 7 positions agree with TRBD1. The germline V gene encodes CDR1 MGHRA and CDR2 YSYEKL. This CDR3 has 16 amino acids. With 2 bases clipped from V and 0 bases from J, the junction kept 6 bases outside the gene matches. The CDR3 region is CASSQTPGQSNYGYTF. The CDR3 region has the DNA TGCGCCAGCAGCCAAACACCGGGACAGTCTAACTATGGCTACACCTTC.

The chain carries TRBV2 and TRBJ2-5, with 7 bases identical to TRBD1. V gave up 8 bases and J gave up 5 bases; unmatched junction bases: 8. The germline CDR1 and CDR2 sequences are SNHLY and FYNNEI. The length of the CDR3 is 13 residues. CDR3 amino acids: CASRQGLRETQYF. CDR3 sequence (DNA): TGTGCCAGCCGACAGGGTTTGAGGGAGACCCAGTACTTC.

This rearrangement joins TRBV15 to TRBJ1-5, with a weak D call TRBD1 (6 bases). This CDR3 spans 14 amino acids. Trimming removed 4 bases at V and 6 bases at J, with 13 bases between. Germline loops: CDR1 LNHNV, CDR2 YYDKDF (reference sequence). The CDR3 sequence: CATSISQGSQPQHF. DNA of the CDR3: TGTGCCACCAGCATATCGCAGGGGAGTCAGCCCCAGCATTTT.

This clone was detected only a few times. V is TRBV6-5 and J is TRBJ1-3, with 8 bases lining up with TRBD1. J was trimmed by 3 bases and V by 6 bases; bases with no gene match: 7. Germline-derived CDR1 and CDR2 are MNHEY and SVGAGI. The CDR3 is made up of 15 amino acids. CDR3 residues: CASSRTGYDGNTIYF. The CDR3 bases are TGTGCCAGCAGCCGGACAGGGTACGATGGAAACACCATATATTTT.